The rows below give T cell receptor beta chains drawn from one sample of a study of blood T cell repertoires in COVID-19. Assay used: immunoSEQ multiplex PCR; TCRdb lists only in-frame clones, some missing. Found here are approximately 100,000 clones, less than 85% of them singletons; the top ten hold 20% to 25%. The sample comprised peripheral blood. These receptors came from a man between 65 and 80 years old with active or convalescent COVID-19. CDR3s include the opening cysteine and the closing phenylalanine or tryptophan. Each record gives: CDR3 DNA, CDR3 protein, V gene, J gene, clone size, D gene. A D gene is named only where the DNA matches it firmly. Clone size appears in some rows only: once, few, many, or a class for an expanded clone.

DNA: TGTGCCAGCAGCCAGGGACCAGCGGGAGTCGCCGGGGAGCTGTTTTTT
CDR3: CASSQGPAGVAGELFF
V: TRBV7-3
J: TRBJ2-2
size: .
D: TRBD2

DNA: TGTGCCAGCAGCTTGCCAGGGGGTGAAGGCTACACCTTC
CDR3: CASSLPGGEGYTF
V: TRBV7-9
J: TRBJ1-2
size: .
D: TRBD1

DNA: TGCGCCAGCAGCGGAATAGCGGGAGCCTACAATGAGCAGTTCTTC
CDR3: CASSGIAGAYNEQFF
V: TRBV5-1
J: TRBJ2-1
size: once
D: TRBD2

DNA: TGTGCCAGTAGTATACGGTATGAAGCTTTCTTT
CDR3: CASSIRYEAFF
V: TRBV19
J: TRBJ1-1
size: .
D: .

DNA: TGTGCCAGCAGCTTACGCGCCTCCTCCGGGGAGCTGTTTTTT
CDR3: CASSLRASSGELFF
V: TRBV7-3
J: TRBJ2-2
size: few
D: .

DNA: TGTGCCAGCAGCTTAGATTGGACAGTTAGGGTACAAGAGACCCAGTACTTC
CDR3: CASSLDWTVRVQETQYF
V: TRBV7-9
J: TRBJ2-5
size: .
D: .

DNA: TGTGCCAGCACCAAAGGGGCCTTGGTCCTAAGGGAAGAGACCCAGTACTTC
CDR3: CASTKGALVLREETQYF
V: TRBV28
J: TRBJ2-5
size: .
D: .

DNA: TGTGCCACCAGCAGAACTACAGGCTATGGCTACACCTTC
CDR3: CATSRTTGYGYTF
V: TRBV15
J: TRBJ1-2
size: .
D: .

DNA: TGTGCCAGCAGCTTTGGTAGCACGGGTACGCAGTATTTT
CDR3: CASSFGSTGTQYF
V: TRBV7-9
J: TRBJ2-3
size: .
D: .

DNA: TGTGCCAGCATCGGACAGGGAGGAGAAAAACTGTTTTTT
CDR3: CASIGQGGEKLFF
V: TRBV3-1/TRBV3-2
J: TRBJ1-4
size: .
D: TRBD1

DNA: TGTGCCAGCAGCTTCCCGGGACAGATTTTAAGATACGAGCAGTACTTC
CDR3: CASSFPGQILRYEQYF
V: TRBV11-2
J: TRBJ2-7
size: .
D: TRBD1

DNA: TGCGCCAGCAGCTTGGAGGCGACAGGGGGCTATGGCTACACCTTC
CDR3: CASSLEATGGYGYTF
V: TRBV5-1
J: TRBJ1-2
size: .
D: TRBD1

DNA: TGTGCCAGCAGTGAAGGCAGACTCATGAACACTGAAGCTTTCTTT
CDR3: CASSEGRLMNTEAFF
V: TRBV6-1
J: TRBJ1-1
size: few
D: .

DNA: TGTGCCAGCAGAACCGGGACAGGGGTCGGTCAGCCCCAGCATTTT
CDR3: CASRTGTGVGQPQHF
V: TRBV6-5
J: TRBJ1-5
size: .
D: TRBD1

DNA: TGCGCCAGCAGCTATCCGACAGGGGGCGACACTGAAGCTTTCTTT
CDR3: CASSYPTGGDTEAFF
V: TRBV5-1
J: TRBJ1-1
size: .
D: TRBD1

DNA: TGTGCCAGCAGGGGACAGGGGACGCAGTATTTT
CDR3: CASRGQGTQYF
V: TRBV6-5
J: TRBJ2-3
size: .
D: TRBD1

DNA: TGTGCCAGCAGTTTCGACAGGATCGGGACTAGCGGGAGAGGTTCCATCAATGAGCAGTTCTTC
CDR3: CASSFDRIGTSGRGSINEQFF
V: TRBV28
J: TRBJ2-1
size: .
D: TRBD2

DNA: TGTGCCAGCAGCCCCAGATGGGGGGTGGCTTTCTTT
CDR3: CASSPRWGVAFF
V: TRBV3-1/TRBV3-2
J: TRBJ1-1
size: .
D: .

DNA: TGTGCCAGTAGCGCGGGGCTATATTACGAGCAGTACTTC
CDR3: CASSAGLYYEQYF
V: TRBV19
J: TRBJ2-7
size: .
D: .

DNA: TGTGCCAGCAGCTTCGGGGAGGTCAATTCACCCCTCCACTTT
CDR3: CASSFGEVNSPLHF
V: TRBV5-4
J: TRBJ1-6
size: .
D: .

DNA: TGTGCCAGCAGTGAAGGGAGTAGAGATACGCAGTATTTT
CDR3: CASSEGSRDTQYF
V: TRBV25-1
J: TRBJ2-3
size: .
D: .

DNA: TGTGCCATCAGTGGAAATAGTCAGCCCCAGCATTTT
CDR3: CAISGNSQPQHF
V: TRBV10-3
J: TRBJ1-5
size: few
D: .

DNA: TGTGCCAGCAGCGTAGCAACGGGACTCCGTGTGACTTACACCTTC
CDR3: CASSVATGLRVTYTF
V: TRBV9
J: TRBJ1-2
size: few
D: .

DNA: TGTGCCAGTAGACGCACCCACAGGGGGCTAGAGACCCAGTACTTC
CDR3: CASRRTHRGLETQYF
V: TRBV19
J: TRBJ2-5
size: .
D: TRBD1